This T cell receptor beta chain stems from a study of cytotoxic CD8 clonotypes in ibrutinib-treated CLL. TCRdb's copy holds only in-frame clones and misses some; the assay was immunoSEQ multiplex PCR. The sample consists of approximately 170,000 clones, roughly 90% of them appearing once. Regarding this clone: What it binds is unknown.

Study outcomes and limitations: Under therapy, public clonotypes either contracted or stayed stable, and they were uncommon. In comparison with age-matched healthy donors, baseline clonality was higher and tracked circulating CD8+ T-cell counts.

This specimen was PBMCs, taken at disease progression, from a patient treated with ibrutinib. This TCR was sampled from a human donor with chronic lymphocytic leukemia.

In DNA form, the CDR3 reads TGCGCCAGCAGCTTGGGGCTAGCGGGAGGATGGGAGCAGTACTTC. This translates into CASSLGLAGGWEQYF. J is TRBJ2-7 and V is TRBV5-1; TRBD2 aligns across 11 bases. Trimming removed 0 bases from V and 7 bases from J; junction bases left unmatched: 6. Germline lookup yields CDR1 SGHRS and CDR2 YFSETQ. The CDR3 sequence is 15 residues long.